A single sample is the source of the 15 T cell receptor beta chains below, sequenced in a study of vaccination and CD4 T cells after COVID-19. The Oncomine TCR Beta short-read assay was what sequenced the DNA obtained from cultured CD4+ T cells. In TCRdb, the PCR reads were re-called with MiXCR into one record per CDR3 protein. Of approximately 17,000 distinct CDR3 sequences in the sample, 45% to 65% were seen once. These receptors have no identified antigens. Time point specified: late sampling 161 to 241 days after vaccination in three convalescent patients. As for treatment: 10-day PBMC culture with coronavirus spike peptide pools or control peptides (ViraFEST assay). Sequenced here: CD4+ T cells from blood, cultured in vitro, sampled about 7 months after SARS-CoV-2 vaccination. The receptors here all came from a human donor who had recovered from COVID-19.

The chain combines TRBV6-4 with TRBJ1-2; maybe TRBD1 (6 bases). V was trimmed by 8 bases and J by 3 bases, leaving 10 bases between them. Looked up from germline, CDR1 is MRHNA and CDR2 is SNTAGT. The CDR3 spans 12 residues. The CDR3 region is CASRWTDYGYTF. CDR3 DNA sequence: TGTGCCAGCCGTTGGACAGACTATGGCTACACCTTC.

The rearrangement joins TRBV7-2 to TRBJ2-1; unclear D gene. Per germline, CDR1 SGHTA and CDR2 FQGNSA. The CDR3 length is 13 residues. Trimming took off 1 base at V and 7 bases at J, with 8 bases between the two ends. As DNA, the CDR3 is TGTGCCAGCAGCTTAGGACTCACTAATGAGCAGTTCTTC. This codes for CASSLGLTNEQFF.

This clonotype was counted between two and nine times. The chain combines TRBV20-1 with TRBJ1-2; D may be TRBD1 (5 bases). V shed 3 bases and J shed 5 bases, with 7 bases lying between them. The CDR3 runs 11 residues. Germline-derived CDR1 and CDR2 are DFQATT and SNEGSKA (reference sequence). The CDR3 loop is CSASEGYGYTF. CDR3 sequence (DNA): TGCAGTGCTAGTGAGGGGTATGGCTACACCTTC.

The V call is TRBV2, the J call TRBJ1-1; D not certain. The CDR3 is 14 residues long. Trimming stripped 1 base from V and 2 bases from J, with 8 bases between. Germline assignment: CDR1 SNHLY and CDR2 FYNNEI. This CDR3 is CASSEDGVNTEAFF. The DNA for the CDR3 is TGTGCCAGCAGTGAAGATGGGGTTAACACTGAAGCTTTCTTT.

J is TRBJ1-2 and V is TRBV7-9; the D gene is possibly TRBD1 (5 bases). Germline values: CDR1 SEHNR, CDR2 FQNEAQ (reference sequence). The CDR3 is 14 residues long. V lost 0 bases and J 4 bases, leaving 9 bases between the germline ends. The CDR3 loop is CASSLAGGLYGYTF. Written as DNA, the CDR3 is TGTGCCAGCAGCTTAGCGGGGGGACTCTATGGCTACACCTTC.

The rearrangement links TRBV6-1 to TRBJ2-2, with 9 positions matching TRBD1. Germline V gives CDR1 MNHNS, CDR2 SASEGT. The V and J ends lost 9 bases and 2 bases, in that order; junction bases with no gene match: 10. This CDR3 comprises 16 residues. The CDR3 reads CASSIGDRENTGELFF. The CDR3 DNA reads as TGTGCCAGTAGTATTGGGGACAGGGAAAACACCGGGGAGCTGTTTTTT.

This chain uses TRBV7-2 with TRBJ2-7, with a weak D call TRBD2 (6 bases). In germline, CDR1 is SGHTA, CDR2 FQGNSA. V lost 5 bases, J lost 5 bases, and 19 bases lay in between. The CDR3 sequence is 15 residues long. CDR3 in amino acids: CASSRLLAGLDEQYF. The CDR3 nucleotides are TGTGCCAGCAGCCGTCTTCTCGCGGGGTTAGACGAGCAGTACTTC.

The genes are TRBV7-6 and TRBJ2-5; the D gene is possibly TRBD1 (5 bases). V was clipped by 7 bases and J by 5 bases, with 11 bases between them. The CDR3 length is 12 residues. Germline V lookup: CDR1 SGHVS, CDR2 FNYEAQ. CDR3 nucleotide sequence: TGTGCCAGCACAGGGCCGCGCGAGACCCAGTACTTC. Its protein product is CASTGPRETQYF.

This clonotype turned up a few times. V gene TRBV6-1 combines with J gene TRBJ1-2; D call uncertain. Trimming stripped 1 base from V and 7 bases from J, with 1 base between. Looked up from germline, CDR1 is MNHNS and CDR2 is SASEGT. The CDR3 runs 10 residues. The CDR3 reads CASSEVGYTF. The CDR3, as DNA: TGTGCCAGCAGTGAAGTTGGCTACACCTTC.

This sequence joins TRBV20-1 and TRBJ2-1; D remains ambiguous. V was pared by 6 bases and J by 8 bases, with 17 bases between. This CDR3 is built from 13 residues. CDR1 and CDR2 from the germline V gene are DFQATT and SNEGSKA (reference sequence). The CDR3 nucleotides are TGCAGTGCCCACTCTTCTAGTCACGATGAGCAGTTCTTC. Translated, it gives CSAHSSSHDEQFF.

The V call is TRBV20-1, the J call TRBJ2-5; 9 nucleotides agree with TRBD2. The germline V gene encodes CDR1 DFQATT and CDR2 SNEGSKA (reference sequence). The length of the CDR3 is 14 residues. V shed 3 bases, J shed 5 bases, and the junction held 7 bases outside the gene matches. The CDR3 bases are TGCAGTGCTAGTCGCGCGGGGGGGCAGGAGACCCAGTACTTC. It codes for CSASRAGGQETQYF.

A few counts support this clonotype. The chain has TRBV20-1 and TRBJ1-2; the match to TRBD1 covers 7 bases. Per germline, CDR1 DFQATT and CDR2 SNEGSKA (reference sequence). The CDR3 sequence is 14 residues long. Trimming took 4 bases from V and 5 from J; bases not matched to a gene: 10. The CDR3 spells CSATRDSRTYGYTF. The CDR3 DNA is TGCAGTGCTACCCGGGACAGCCGGACTTATGGCTACACCTTC.

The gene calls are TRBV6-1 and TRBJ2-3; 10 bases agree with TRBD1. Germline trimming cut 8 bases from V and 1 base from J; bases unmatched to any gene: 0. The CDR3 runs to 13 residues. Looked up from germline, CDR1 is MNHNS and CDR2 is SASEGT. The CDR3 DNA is TGTGCCAGCGGGACAGGGGGCACAGATACGCAGTATTTT. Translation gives CASGTGGTDTQYF.

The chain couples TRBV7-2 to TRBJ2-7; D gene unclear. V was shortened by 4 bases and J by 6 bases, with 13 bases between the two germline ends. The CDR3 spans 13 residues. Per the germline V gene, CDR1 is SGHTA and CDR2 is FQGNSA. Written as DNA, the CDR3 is TGTGCCAGCAGCTCTCTCACCGCCTGCGAGCAGTACTTC. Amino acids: CASSSLTACEQYF.

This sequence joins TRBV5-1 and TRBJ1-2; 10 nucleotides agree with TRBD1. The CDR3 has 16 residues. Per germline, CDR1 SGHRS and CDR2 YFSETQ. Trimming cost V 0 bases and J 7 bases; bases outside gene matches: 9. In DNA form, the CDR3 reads TGCGCCAGCAGCTTGGGATTAGACAGGGGGCCACCTGGCTACACCTTC. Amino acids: CASSLGLDRGPPGYTF.